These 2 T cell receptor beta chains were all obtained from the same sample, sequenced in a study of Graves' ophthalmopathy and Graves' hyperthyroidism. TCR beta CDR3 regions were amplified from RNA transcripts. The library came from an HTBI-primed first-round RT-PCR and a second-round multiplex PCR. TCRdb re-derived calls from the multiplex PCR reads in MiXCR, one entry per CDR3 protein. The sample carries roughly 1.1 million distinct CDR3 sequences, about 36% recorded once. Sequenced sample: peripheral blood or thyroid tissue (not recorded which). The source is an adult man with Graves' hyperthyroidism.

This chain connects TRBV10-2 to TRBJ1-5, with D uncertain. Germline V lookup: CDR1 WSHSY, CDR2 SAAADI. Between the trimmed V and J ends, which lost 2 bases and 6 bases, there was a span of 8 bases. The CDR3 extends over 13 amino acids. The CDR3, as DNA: TGCGCCAGCAGTGAGCCGGGATTTCAGCCCCAGCATTTT. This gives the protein CASSEPGFQPQHF.

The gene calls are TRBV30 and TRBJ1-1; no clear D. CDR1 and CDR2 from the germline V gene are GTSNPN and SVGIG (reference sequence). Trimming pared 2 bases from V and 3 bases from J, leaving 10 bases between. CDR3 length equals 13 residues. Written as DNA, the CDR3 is TGTGCCTGGAGTTTTGCGTGGGACACTGAAGCTTTCTTT. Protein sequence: CAWSFAWDTEAFF. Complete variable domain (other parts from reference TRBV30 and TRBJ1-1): SQTIHQWPATLVQPVGSPLSLECTVEGTSNPNLYWYRQAAGRGLQLLFYSVGIGQISSEVPQNLSASRPQDRQFILSSKKLLLSDSGFYLCAWSFAWDTEAFFGQGTRLTVV.